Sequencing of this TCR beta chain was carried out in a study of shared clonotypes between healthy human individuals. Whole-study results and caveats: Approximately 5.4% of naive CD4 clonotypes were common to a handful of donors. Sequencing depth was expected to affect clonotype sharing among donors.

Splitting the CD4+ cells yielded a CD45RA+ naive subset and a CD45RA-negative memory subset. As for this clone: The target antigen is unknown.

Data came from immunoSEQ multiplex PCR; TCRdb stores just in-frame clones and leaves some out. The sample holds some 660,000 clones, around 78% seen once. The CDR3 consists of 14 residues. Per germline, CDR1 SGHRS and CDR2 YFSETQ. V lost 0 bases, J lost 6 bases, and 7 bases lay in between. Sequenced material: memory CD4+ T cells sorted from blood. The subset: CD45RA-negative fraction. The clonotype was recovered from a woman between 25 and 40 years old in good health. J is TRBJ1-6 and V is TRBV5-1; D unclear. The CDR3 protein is CASSLETVNSPLHF. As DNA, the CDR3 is TGCGCCAGCAGCTTGGAAACAGTTAATTCACCCCTCCACTTT. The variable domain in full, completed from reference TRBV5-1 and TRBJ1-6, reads KAGVTQTPRYLIKTRGQQVTLSCSPISGHRSVSWYQQTPGQGLQFLFEYFSETQRNKGNFPGRFSGRQFSNSRSEMNVSTLELGDSALYLCASSLETVNSPLHFGNGTRLTVT.